This TCR beta chain was sequenced during a study of blood T cells in healthy people across ages. Study observations and caveats: A greater number of naive CD4+ cells and higher diversity distinguished long-lived donors from aged donors.

The table lists this clonotype with a few counts. Its antigen is as yet unknown. The CDR3 length is 14 residues. Unmatched junction bases numbered 5, after V lost 5 bases and J lost 3 bases. CDR1 is MNHEY, CDR2 SVGAGI, per germline. Every participating donor contributed 7.5 to 10 milliliters of peripheral blood through a draw. Alongside a J-beta primer mix, a sample-barcoded 5' primer served in a second PCR lasting about 7 to 11 cycles. Carrying 12 random nucleotides, a template-switch adaptor labeled each individual cDNA molecule. One entry per CDR3 protein results from TCRdb running MiXCR on the 5' RACE reads. This sample has about 1.1 million distinct CDR3 sequences, with more than 30% found just once.

The source is a young man in good health. Sequencing was done on a sample of blood. The chain recombines TRBV6-5 with TRBJ1-2, with 8 nucleotides matching TRBD1. The CDR3, as DNA: TGTGCCAGCAGTCCCACGGACAGGGACTATGGCTACACCTTC. This translates into CASSPTDRDYGYTF.